This T cell receptor (beta chain) was identified in a study of beta chain features in type 1 diabetes. Losses at the gene ends were 5 bases for V and 0 bases for J; bases not matched to a gene: 6. The CDR3 spans 16 residues. Per the germline V gene, CDR1 is SGHAT and CDR2 is FQNNGV. The sequenced template was cDNA made from the entire isolated RNA. Measured with immunoSEQ multiplex PCR; TCRdb has only the in-frame clones, and not every one. Altogether around 500,000 clones are present, approximately 10% being singletons, with the ten largest covering 0.045% to 0.05%. This clonotype was obtained from a woman aged 18-29 years in good health. V usage is TRBV11-2 and J usage is TRBJ1-5, with 8 bases that match TRBD1. Sequencing was performed on naive CD4+ T cells from blood. The CDR3 here is CASSKRTGLSNQPQHF. The CDR3 coding sequence is TGTGCCAGCAGCAAAAGGACAGGGCTTAGCAATCAGCCCCAGCATTTT.